This TCR beta chain was sequenced in a study of identical twins. In its sample, this clonotype was seen many times. Antigen unknown. Overall study findings and caveats: It was out-of-frame TCR alpha sharing in monozygotic twins that models underestimated. Alpha sequences out of frame and shared by twins had excess low generation probability.

The CDR3 runs to 15 residues. J lost 8 bases, V lost 3 bases, and 7 bases had no gene match. Looked up from germline, CDR1 is SGHAT and CDR2 is FQNNGV. One entry per CDR3 protein results from TCRdb running MiXCR on the 5' RACE reads. Of 200,000 to 250,000 distinct CDR3 sequences listed, around 6.5% were seen once; the top ten hold 14% to 15%. The same specimen was also included in a second study, on T cells expressing NK-cell markers.

The sequence was collected from a woman under 30 in good health. V gene TRBV11-2 combines with J gene TRBJ2-1; TRBD1 agrees at 10 bases. Sequencing input: CD8+ T cells sorted from blood. The CDR3 nucleotides read TGTGCCAGCAGCTTGGGACCGGGACAGGGGTATGAGCAGTTCTTC. Translating it yields CASSLGPGQGYEQFF.